This TCR beta chain appears in the sequencing data of a study of read filtering for tumor transcriptome and immune sequencing. About the study: Mean patient age was approximately 66 years, range about 45 to 85; around 16 male, roughly 14 female. Revised staging placed eight or nine patients in R-ISS I, some 17 in II, six or seven in III. Study-wide results and limits: Even smaller IR-seq throughput identified most shared clonotypes. IR-seq and RNA-seq agreed better without single-read clonotypes.

CDR3 length: 13 residues. Germline-derived CDR1 and CDR2 are SEHNR and FQNEAQ (reference sequence). V lost 8 bases to trimming and J lost 5 bases, with 15 bases between them. This clonotype was picked up many times. What it binds is not known. The library was built from around 400 ng RNA with molecular barcoded adaptors for alpha/delta and beta/gamma chains. TCRdb re-analysed the reads in MiXCR, keeping a single row per CDR3 protein. Altogether roughly 35,000 distinct CDR3 sequences are present, about 13% being singletons, with the ten largest covering 38%. The sequenced sample was a population of CD138-negative cells sorted from bone marrow. The chain has TRBV7-9 and TRBJ1-1; D perhaps matches TRBD1 (6 bases). The sequence was collected from a donor at least 40 years old with multiple myeloma. The CDR3 sequence is CASGGALRTEAFF. As DNA, the CDR3 is TGTGCCAGCGGGGGGGCCCTGAGAACTGAAGCTTTCTTT.